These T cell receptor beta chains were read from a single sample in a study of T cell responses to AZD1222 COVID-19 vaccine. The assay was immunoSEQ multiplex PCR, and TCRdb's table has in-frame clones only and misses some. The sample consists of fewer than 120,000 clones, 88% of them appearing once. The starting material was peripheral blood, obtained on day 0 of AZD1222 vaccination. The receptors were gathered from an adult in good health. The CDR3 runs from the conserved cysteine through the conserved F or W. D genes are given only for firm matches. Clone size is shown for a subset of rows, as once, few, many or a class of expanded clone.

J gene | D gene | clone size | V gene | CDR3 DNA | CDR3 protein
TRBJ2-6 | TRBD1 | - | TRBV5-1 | TGCGCCAGCAGCTACCGACAGGGGAGTGCTGGGGCCAACGTCCTGACTTTC | CASSYRQGSAGANVLTF
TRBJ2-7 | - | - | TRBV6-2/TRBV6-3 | TGTGCCAGCAGTCTGACGGACGGACGCTACGAGCAGTACTTC | CASSLTDGRYEQYF
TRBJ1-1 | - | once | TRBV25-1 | TGTGCCAGCAGTGAATTGGGGGTGCGGGGCCGGGACACTGAAGCTTTCTTT | CASSELGVRGRDTEAFF
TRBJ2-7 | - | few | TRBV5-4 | TGTGCCAGCAGCTCCACAAATACAGGGAACTACGAGCAGTACTTC | CASSSTNTGNYEQYF
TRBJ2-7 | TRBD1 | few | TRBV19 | TGTGCCAGTAGTCCACGGACAGGGGGATACGAGCAGTACTTC | CASSPRTGGYEQYF
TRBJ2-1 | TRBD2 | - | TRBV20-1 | TGCAGTGCTAGTCTCCGGGAGGGCCCCTCCTACAATGAGCAGTTCTTC | CSASLREGPSYNEQFF
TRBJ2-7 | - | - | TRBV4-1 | TGCGCCAGCAGCCAAGCCCTCCGGGACGACGGGGAGCAGTACTTC | CASSQALRDDGEQYF
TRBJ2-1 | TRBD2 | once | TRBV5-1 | TGCGCCAGCAGCTCCTACGCGGGAGCCCCGGGTGAGCAGTTCTTC | CASSSYAGAPGEQFF
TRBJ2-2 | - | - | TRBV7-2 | TGTGCCAGCAGCTTAGTTGTAGCTAACACCGGGGAGCTGTTTTTT | CASSLVVANTGELFF
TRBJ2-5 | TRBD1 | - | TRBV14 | TGTGCCAGCAGCCAAACCGGGGGACAGGGCGAGACCCAGTACTTC | CASSQTGGQGETQYF
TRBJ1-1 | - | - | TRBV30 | TGTGCCTGGAGTAAAGGGTTGAACACTGAAGCTTTCTTT | CAWSKGLNTEAFF
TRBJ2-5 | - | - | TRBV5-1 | TGCGCCAGCAGCTTGGCCCCACAAATACCCGGGGAGACCCAGTACTTC | CASSLAPQIPGETQYF
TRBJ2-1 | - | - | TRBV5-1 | TGCGCCAGCAGCCTAATACGGGACTCCCAGTCCTACAATGAGCAGTTCTTC | CASSLIRDSQSYNEQFF
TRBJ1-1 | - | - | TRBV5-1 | TGCGCCAGCAGCTTGTCCGATTTGAACACTGAAGCTTTCTTT | CASSLSDLNTEAFF
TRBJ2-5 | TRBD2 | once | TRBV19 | TGTGCCAGTAAGGGACTAGCGGGAGCCGGCGAGGAGACCCAGTACTTC | CASKGLAGAGEETQYF
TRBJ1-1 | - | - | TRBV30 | TGTGCCTGGGTTCAGGCTGGGACTGAAGCTTTCTTT | CAWVQAGTEAFF
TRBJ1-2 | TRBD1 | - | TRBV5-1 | TGCGCCAGCAGCGAGGGACAGACATCGAACTATGGCTACACCTTC | CASSEGQTSNYGYTF
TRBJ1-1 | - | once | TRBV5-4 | TGTGCCAGCACCCTTGTTGGGGATCCCGCTGAAGCTTTCTTT | CASTLVGDPAEAFF
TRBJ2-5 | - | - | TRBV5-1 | TGCGCCAGCAGCCAAGACGGTGCTGGAATCCAAGAGACCCAGTACTTC | CASSQDGAGIQETQYF
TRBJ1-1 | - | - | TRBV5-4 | TGTGCCGTTCGGCAGGGTCTGAACACTGAAGCTTTCTTT | CAVRQGLNTEAFF
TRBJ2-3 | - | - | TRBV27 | TGTGCCAGCAGCCGGTTGACAGATACGCAGTATTTT | CASSRLTDTQYF
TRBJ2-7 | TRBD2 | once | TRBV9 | TGTGCCAGCAGCGTGGGGGGGGTCCACGAGCAGTACTTC | CASSVGGVHEQYF
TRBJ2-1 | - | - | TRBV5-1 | TGCGCCAGCGGGGATGCGCACGGGACACCTGACAATGAGCAGTTCTTC | CASGDAHGTPDNEQFF
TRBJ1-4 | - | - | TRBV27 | TGTGCCAGCAGTCCAGGGGTTGTCTCCGAAAAACTGTTTTTT | CASSPGVVSEKLFF
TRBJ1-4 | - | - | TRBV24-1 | TGTGCCACCTCACCGGCAACTAATGAAAAACTGTTTTTT | CATSPATNEKLFF
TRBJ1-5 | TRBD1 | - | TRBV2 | TGTGCCAGCACCAGGACAGGGGATAGCAATCAGCCCCAGCATTTT | CASTRTGDSNQPQHF
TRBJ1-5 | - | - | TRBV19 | TGTGCCAGTACCGGACGGACGAATCAGCCCCAGCATTTT | CASTGRTNQPQHF
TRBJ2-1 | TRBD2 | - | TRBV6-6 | TGTGCCAGCAGGCGAACTAGCGGGAGGGCCTCAGGGGCTATCAATGAGCAGTTCTTC | CASRRTSGRASGAINEQFF
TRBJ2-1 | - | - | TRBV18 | TGTGCCAGCTCAAAGGGCCCCGTTTGGCGGGACGACAATGAGCAGTTCTTC | CASSKGPVWRDDNEQFF
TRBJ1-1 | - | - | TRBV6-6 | TGTGCCAGCAGTTACTCTCCGAGACAGGATGAAGCTTTCTTT | CASSYSPRQDEAFF
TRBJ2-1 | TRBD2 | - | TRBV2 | TGTGCCAGCAGGCAGCGGGATAGCTCCTACAATGAGCAGTTCTTC | CASRQRDSSYNEQFF
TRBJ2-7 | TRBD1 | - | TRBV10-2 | TGCGCCAGCAGCGCCGGGACAGACTACGAGCAGTACTTC | CASSAGTDYEQYF
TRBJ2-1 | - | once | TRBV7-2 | TGTGCCAGCAGTCTAACGGGCAGGTACTCCTACAATGAGCAGTTCTTC | CASSLTGRYSYNEQFF
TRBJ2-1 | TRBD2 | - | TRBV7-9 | TGTGCCAGCAGCTTAGGAACTAGCGGGAACAATGAGCAGTTCTTC | CASSLGTSGNNEQFF
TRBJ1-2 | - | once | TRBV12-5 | TGTGCTAGTGGGCTAAATCCTAACTATGGCTACACCTTC | CASGLNPNYGYTF
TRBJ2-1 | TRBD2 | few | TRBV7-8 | TGTGCCAGCAGCTTGGCACTAGCGGGAAGTGAGCAGTTCTTC | CASSLALAGSEQFF
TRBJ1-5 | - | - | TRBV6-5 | TGTGCCAGCAGTTACGGTGAAGATCAGCCCCAGCATTTT | CASSYGEDQPQHF
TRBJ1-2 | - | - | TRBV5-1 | TGCGCCAGCAGCTTGGACGGCTCGGGCGGCTACACCTTC | CASSLDGSGGYTF
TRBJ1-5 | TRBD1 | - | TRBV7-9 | TGTGCCAGCAGCTCGGGACAGGGCCTGAATCAGCCCCAGCATTTT | CASSSGQGLNQPQHF
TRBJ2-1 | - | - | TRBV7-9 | TGTGCCAGCAGCTTAATTTCTTCTGTAGTCTACAATGAGCAGTTCTTC | CASSLISSVVYNEQFF